The 3 T cell receptor beta chains listed next were all sequenced from one sample in a study of T cells in Graves' hyperthyroidism and ophthalmopathy. TCR beta CDR3 regions were amplified from RNA. The HTBI primer set served for first-round RT-PCR of the TCR CDR3. TCRdb passed the multiplex PCR reads through MiXCR, listing each CDR3 protein once. The table lists about 350,000 distinct CDR3 sequences, about 14% of them singletons, with just under 25% in the top ten. The sequenced sample was blood. Source of these receptors: a woman between 25 and 40 years old with Graves' hyperthyroidism.

The chain has TRBV10-3 and TRBJ1-2, with a weak D call TRBD1 (6 bases). The V end was cut by 6 bases, the J end by 0 bases, with 14 bases between. The CDR3 runs to 15 residues. Germline V gene sequence: CDR1 ENHRY, CDR2 SYGVKD. This chain's CDR3 is CAIRNTGLANYGYTF. DNA for the CDR3: TGTGCCATCAGAAACACAGGGTTAGCTAACTATGGCTACACCTTC.

Many counts were recorded for this clonotype. The chain recombines TRBV12-3 or TRBV12-4 with TRBJ2-5; 9 bases match TRBD1. V lost 6 bases and J lost 5; bases outside the gene matches: 16. The CDR3 runs to 17 residues. CDR3 sequence (DNA): TGTGCCAGCAGAGATACCAGTATACAGGGGGCGCATGAGACCCAGTACTTC. Translation: CASRDTSIQGAHETQYF.

Notes on this clonotype: Germline is not matched at one junction end, which may reflect a read error. The CDR3, as DNA: TGCAGTGCTAGTATTTACAGTGAGCAGTTCTTC. It codes for CSASIYSEQFF. V gene TRBV20-1 combines with J gene TRBJ2-1, with D unresolved. The germline gives CDR1 DFQATT, CDR2 SNEGSKA (reference sequence). The CDR3 contains 11 residues.